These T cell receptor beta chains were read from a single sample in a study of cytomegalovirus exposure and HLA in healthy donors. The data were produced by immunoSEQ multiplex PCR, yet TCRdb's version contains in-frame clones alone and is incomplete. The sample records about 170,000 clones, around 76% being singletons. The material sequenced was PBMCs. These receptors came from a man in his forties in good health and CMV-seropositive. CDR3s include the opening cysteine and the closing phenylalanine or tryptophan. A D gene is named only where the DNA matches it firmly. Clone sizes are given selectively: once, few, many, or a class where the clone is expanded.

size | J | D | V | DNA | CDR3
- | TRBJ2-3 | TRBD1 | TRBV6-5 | TGTGCCAGCAGTACGGACAGGGGCACAGATACGCAGTATTTT | CASSTDRGTDTQYF
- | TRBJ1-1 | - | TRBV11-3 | TGTGCCAGCAGCTTAGATGGCAGCACTGAAGCTTTCTTT | CASSLDGSTEAFF
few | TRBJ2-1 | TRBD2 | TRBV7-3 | TGTGCCAGCGGGACTAGCGGGGGTAATGAGCAGTTCTTC | CASGTSGGNEQFF
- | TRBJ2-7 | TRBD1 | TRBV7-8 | TGTGCCAGCAGTCGGACAGGGGGAAGGGAGCAGTACTTC | CASSRTGGREQYF
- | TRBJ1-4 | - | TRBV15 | TGTGCCACCAGCGGCGGTTGGCCGATAACCGGAGAAAAACTGTTTTTT | CATSGGWPITGEKLFF
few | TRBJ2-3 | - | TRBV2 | TGTGCCAGCAGGTATGGGGGGGGGCAAAGCACAGATACGCAGTATTTT | CASRYGGGQSTDTQYF
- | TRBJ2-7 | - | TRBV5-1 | TGCGCCAGCAGCTTGGAAGAGGTGTCAGGGAAGAATTACGAGCAGTACTTC | CASSLEEVSGKNYEQYF
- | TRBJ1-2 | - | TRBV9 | TGTGCCAGCAGCGTAGGTGAGGGAACTAACTATGGCTACACCTTC | CASSVGEGTNYGYTF
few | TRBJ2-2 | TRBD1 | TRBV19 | TGTGCCAGTATCCACGGGACAGGGTTCGGCGGGGAGCTGTTTTTT | CASIHGTGFGGELFF
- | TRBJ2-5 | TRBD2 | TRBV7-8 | TGTGCCAGCAGCTTAAGGCTAGCGGGGGTACAAGAGACCCAGTACTTC | CASSLRLAGVQETQYF
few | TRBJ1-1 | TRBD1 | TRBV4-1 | TGCGCCAGCAGCCCAGGGGGAGCAGGGCGAACTGAAGCTTTCTTT | CASSPGGAGRTEAFF
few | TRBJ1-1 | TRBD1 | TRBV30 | TGTGCCTGGAGTGGCACAGGGGGTAGTGAAGCTTTCTTT | CAWSGTGGSEAFF
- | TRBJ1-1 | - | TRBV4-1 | TGCGCCAGCAGCCAAGGTTTAGGGGCGGGGGCTAACACTGAAGCTTTCTTT | CASSQGLGAGANTEAFF
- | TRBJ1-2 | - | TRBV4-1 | TGCGCCAGCAGCCCTATTGGGGGGAACTATGGCTACACCTTC | CASSPIGGNYGYTF
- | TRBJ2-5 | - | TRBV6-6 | TGTGCCAGCAGTTACTCAAGCAGGGGGGAGGAGACCCAGTACTTC | CASSYSSRGEETQYF
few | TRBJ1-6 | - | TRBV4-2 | TGTGCCAGCAGCCCCCTCGGGGGGGGATTAGGTTCACCCCTCCACTTT | CASSPLGGGLGSPLHF
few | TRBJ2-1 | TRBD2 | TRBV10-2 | TGCGCCACTAACCCCGGACTAGCTATAGGTGAGCAGTTCTTC | CATNPGLAIGEQFF
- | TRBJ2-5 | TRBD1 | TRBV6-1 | TGTGCCAGCACCATTACCGGGACAGGGGGGGAGACCCAGTACTTC | CASTITGTGGETQYF
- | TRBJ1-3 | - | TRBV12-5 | TGTGCTAGTGGCACCGGGAGCTCTGGAAACACCATATATTTT | CASGTGSSGNTIYF
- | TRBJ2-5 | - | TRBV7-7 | TGTGCTAGCAGCCCCGGGACACACCAAGAGACCCAGTACTTC | CASSPGTHQETQYF
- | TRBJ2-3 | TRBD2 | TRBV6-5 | TGTGCCAGCAGTTACTCTGGGGGGGGGATGACAGATACGCAGTATTTT | CASSYSGGGMTDTQYF
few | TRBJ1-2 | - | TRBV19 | TGTGCCAGTAGTGATGAGGTCGGCTATGGCTACACCTTC | CASSDEVGYGYTF
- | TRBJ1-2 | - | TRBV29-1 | TGCAGCGTTGTTGTGCCCACTACATCTATGGGCTACACCTTC | CSVVVPTTSMGYTF
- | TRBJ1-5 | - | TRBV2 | TGTGCCAGCAGAGGATACAGGGAGAGCAATCAGCCCCAGCATTTT | CASRGYRESNQPQHF
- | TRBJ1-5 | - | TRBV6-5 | TGTGCCAGCAGTTACCTCGGGACATATCAGCCCCAGCATTTT | CASSYLGTYQPQHF
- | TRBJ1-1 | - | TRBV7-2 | TGTGCCAGCAGCTTAGGACCAGGAAACACTGAAGCTTTCTTT | CASSLGPGNTEAFF
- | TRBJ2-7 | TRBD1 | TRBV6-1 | TGTGCCAGCAGTGAACAACAGGGGGCTATCTACGAGCAGTACTTC | CASSEQQGAIYEQYF
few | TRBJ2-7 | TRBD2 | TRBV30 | TGTGCCTGGAGTAGGGGACTACCTCGGGAGCAGTACTTC | CAWSRGLPREQYF
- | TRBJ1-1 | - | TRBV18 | TGTGCCAGCTCACCAGCAAGGGGGGGCACTGAAGCTTTCTTT | CASSPARGGTEAFF
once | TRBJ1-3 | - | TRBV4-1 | TGCGCCAGCAGCCCGGGGGGGGCCAGCTCTGGAAACACCATATATTTT | CASSPGGASSGNTIYF
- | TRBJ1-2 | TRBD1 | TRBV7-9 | TGTGCCAGCAGCTCCGGACAGGGAGCTAACTATGGCTACACCTTC | CASSSGQGANYGYTF
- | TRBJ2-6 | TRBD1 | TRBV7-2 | TGTGCCAGCAGCTTAGGACAGGGGCCCTCTGGGGCCAACGTCCTGACTTTC | CASSLGQGPSGANVLTF
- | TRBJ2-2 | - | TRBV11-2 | TGTGCCAGCAGCTTAGGGCCAGGGGTCAGCGGGGAGCTGCTTTTT | CASSLGPGVSGELLF
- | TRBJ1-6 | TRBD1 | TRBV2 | TGTGCCAGCAGTGGCAACAGGGGGGCGGCGAGCTCCTATAATTCACCCCTCCACTTT | CASSGNRGAASSYNSPLHF
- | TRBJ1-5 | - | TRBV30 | TGTGCCTGGAGTGTAGGGGGAGACGGCAATCAGCCCCAGCATTTT | CAWSVGGDGNQPQHF
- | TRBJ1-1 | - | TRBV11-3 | TGTGCCAGCAGCTGGTTGGCAGGGTCGAACACTGAAGCTTTCTTT | CASSWLAGSNTEAFF
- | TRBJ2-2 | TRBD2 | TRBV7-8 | TGTGCCAGCAGCCCTAGCGGGGGGGCCGTCACCGGGGAGCTGTTTTTT | CASSPSGGAVTGELFF
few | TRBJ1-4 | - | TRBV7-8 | TGTGCCAGCAGCTACTCGGACAGATTTAGGGAAAAACTGTTTTTT | CASSYSDRFREKLFF
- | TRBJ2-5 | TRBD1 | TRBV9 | TGTGCCAGCAGCGTAGATGTGGGGGGACAGGGGGAGACCCAGTACTTC | CASSVDVGGQGETQYF
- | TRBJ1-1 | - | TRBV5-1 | TGCGCCAGCAGCTTAGCCTACAGGGACCCTGAAGCTTTCTTT | CASSLAYRDPEAFF
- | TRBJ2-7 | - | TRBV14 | TGTGCCAGCAGCCGGGGGGGGCTGTCCCTTTCCTCCTACGAGCAGTACTTC | CASSRGGLSLSSYEQYF
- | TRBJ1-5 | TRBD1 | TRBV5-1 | TGCGCCAGCAGTTGGGACAGTAATCAGCCCCAGCATTTT | CASSWDSNQPQHF
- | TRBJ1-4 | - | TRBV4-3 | TGCGCCAGCAGCCGTAGACAGGAGCCTAATGAAAAACTGTTTTTT | CASSRRQEPNEKLFF
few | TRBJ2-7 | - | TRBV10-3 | TGTGCCATCGCGGCCCCCCCCAGGGTTGGCGAGCAGTACTTC | CAIAAPPRVGEQYF
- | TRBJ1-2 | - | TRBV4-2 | TGTGCCAGCAGCCTTGACAGAGAAGGAAACACCTTC | CASSLDREGNTF
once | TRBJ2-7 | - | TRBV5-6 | TGTGCCAGCCCTTGGCCCAATTACAGGGATTCCTACGAGCAGTACTTC | CASPWPNYRDSYEQYF
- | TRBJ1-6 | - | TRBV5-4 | TGTGCCAGCAGGGAGCGGCCTTTCTATAATTCACCCCTCCACTTT | CASRERPFYNSPLHF
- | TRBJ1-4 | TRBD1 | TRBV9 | TGTGCCAGCAGCGCGGGGGGGACAGGGTATGAAAAACTGTTTTTT | CASSAGGTGYEKLFF
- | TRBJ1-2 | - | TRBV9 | TGTGCCAGCAGCGGATCGGGACAAACTAACTATGGCTACACCTTC | CASSGSGQTNYGYTF
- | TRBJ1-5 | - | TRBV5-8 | TGTGCCAGCAGCATCCCCGAGCGGGGGCGGTATCAGCCCCAGCATTTT | CASSIPERGRYQPQHF
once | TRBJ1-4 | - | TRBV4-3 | TGCGCCAGCAGCCTAGGCAGGACAGTCACTAATGAAAAACTGTTTTTT | CASSLGRTVTNEKLFF
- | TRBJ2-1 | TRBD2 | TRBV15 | TGTGCCACCAGCAGAGATAGCGGGGGGGTTAATGAGCAGTTCTTC | CATSRDSGGVNEQFF
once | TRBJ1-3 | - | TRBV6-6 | TGTGCCAGCAGTTACTCGAAGCCCGAGGGAAACACCATATATTTT | CASSYSKPEGNTIYF
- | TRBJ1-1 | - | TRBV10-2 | TGCGCCAGCAGTGAGCCACTCTCGTTTGTAGGGGGGAACACTGAAGCTTTCTTT | CASSEPLSFVGGNTEAFF
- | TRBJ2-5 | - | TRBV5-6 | TGTGCCAGCAGCCCAAGAAATGGGGGGTGGGAGACCCAGTACTTC | CASSPRNGGWETQYF
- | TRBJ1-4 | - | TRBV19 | TGTGCCACCCGAGGGGAAAAACTGTTTTTT | CATRGEKLFF
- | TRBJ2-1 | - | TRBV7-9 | TGTGCCAGCAGCTTAGGGGGGCACAATGAGCAGTTCTTC | CASSLGGHNEQFF
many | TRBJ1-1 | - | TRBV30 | TGTGCCTGGAGTCCCGACCCGGGGGCTGAAGCTTTCTTT | CAWSPDPGAEAFF
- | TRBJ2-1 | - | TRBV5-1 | TGCGCCAGCAAGGGGGTCTTAGGTTGGGTCTTC | CASKGVLGWVF
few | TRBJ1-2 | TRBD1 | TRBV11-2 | TGTGCCAGCAGCTTCTCGACAGGGTATAACTATGGCTACACCTTC | CASSFSTGYNYGYTF